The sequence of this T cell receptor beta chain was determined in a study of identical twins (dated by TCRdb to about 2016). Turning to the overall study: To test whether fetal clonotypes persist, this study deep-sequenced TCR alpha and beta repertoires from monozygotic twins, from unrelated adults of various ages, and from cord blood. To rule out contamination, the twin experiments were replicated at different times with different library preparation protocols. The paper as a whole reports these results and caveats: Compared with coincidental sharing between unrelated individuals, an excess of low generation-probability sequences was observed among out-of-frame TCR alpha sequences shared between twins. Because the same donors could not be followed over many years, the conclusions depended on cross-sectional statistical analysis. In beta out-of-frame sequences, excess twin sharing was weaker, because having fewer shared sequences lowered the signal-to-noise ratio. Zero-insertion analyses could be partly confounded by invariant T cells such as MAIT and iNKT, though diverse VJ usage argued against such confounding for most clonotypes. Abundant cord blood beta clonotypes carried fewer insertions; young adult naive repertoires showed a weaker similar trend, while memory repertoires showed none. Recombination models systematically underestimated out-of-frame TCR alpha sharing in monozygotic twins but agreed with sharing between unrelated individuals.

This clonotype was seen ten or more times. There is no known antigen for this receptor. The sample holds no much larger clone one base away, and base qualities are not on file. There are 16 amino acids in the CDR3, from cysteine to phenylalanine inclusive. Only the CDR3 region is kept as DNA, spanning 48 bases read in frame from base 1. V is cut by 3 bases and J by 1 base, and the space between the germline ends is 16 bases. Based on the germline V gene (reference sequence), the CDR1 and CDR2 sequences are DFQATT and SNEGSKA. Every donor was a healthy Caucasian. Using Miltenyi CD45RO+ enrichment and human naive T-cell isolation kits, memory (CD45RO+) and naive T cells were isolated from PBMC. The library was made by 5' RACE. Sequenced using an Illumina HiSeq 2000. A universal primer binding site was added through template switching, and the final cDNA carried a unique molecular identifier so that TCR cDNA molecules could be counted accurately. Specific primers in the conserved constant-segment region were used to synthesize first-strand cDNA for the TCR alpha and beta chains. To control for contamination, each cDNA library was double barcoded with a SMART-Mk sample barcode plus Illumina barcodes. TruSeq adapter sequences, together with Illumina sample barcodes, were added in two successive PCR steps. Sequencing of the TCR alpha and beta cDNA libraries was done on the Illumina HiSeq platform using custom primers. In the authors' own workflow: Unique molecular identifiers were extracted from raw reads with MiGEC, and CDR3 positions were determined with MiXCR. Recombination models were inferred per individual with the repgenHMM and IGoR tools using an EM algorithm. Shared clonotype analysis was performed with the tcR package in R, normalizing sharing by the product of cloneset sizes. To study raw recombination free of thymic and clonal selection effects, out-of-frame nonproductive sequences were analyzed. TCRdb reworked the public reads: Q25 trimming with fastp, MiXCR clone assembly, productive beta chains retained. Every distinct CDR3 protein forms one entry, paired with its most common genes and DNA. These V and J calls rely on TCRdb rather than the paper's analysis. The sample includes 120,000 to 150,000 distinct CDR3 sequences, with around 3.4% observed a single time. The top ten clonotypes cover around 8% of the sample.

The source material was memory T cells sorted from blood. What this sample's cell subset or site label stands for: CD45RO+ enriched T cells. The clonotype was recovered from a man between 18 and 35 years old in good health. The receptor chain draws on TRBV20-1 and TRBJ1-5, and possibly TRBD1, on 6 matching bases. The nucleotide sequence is TGCAGTGCTAGGAAACAGGGATTGGAGAGCAATCAGCCCCAGCATTTT. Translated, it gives CSARKQGLESNQPQHF.